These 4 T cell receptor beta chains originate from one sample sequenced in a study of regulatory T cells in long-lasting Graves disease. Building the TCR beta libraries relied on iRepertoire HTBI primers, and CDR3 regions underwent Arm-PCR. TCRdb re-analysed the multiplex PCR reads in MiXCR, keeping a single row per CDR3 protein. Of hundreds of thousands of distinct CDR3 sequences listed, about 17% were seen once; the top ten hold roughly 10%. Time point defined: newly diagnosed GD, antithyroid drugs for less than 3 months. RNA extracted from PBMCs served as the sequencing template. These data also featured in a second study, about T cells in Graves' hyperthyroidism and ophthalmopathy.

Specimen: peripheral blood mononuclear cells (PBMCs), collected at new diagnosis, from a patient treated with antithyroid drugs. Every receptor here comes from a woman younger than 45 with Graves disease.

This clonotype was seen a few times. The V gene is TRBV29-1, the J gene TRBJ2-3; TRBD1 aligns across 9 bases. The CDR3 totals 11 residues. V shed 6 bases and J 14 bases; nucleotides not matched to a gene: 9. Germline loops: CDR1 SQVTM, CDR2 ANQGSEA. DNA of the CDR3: TGCAGCGTCCCGGACAGGGGTTTGTTGTATTTT. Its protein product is CSVPDRGLLYF.

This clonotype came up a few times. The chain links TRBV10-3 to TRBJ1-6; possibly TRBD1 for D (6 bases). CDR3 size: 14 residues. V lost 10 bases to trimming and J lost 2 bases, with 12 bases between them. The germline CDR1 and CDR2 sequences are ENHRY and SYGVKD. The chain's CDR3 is CATRTGPYNSPLHF. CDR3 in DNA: TGTGCCACGCGAACAGGGCCCTATAATTCACCCCTCCACTTT.

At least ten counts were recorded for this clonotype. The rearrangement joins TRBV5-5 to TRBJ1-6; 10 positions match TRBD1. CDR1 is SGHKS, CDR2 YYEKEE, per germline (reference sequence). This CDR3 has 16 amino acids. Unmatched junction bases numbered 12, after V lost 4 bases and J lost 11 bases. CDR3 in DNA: TGTGCCAGCAGCATCCGGGACAGGGGCCGTGGAGCACCCCTCCACTTT. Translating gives CASSIRDRGRGAPLHF.

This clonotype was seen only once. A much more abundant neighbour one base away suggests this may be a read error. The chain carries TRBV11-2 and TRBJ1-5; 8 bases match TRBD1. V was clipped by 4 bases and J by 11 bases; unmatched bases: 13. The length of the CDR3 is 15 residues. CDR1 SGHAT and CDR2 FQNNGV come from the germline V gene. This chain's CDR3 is CASSSAPGGGQSQHF. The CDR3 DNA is TGTGCCAGCAGCTCCGCTCCAGGGGGCGGGCAGTCCCAGCATTTT.